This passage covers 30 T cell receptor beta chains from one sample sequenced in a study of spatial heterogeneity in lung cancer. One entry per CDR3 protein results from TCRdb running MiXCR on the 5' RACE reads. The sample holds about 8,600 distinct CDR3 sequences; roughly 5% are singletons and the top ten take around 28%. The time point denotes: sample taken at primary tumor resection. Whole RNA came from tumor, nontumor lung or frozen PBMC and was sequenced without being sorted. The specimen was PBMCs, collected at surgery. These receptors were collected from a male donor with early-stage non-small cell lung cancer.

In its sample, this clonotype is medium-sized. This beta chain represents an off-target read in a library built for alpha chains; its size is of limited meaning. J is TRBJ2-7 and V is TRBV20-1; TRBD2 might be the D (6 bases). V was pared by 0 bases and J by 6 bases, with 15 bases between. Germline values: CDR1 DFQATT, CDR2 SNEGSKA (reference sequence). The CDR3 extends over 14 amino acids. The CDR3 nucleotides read TGCAGTGCTAGAGATGGTTCGAGGGGAGGCGAGCAGTACTTC. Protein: CSARDGSRGGEQYF.

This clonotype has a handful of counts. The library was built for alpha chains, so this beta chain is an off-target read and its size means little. The CDR3 DNA sequence: TGTGCCACCGACGGGGTTAGGGGCCTGAACACTGAAGCTTTCTTT. This translates into CATDGVRGLNTEAFF. V usage is TRBV12-3 or TRBV12-4 and J usage is TRBJ1-1, with D tentatively TRBD1 (5 bases). Trimming took off 10 bases at V and 0 bases at J, with 18 bases between the two ends. This CDR3 has 15 amino acids.

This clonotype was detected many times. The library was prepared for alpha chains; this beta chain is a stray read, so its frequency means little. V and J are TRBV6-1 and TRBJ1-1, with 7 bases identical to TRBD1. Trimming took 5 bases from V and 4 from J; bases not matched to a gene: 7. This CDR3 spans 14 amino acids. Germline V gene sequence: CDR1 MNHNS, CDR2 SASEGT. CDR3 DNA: TGTGCCAGCAGTAGGAACAGGGGTGGCACTGAAGCTTTCTTT. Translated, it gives CASSRNRGGTEAFF.

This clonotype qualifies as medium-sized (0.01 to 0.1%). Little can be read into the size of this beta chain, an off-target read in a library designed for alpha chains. This chain's CDR3 is CASSLPATNTGELFF. As DNA, the CDR3 is TGTGCCAGCAGTTTACCCGCGACGAACACCGGGGAGCTGTTTTTT. The V call is TRBV12-3 or TRBV12-4, the J call TRBJ2-2; D gene ambiguous. This CDR3 region has 15 residues. Trimming shortened V by 2 bases and J by 0 bases, and 7 bases separated the two germline ends.

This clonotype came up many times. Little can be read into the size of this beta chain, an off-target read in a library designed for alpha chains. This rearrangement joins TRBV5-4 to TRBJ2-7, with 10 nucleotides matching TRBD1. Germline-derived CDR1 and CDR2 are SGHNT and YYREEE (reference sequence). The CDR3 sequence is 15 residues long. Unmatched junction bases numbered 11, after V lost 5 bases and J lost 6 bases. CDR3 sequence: CASRVVPGQGLEQYF. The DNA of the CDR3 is TGTGCCAGCAGAGTAGTCCCGGGACAGGGGCTCGAGCAGTACTTC.

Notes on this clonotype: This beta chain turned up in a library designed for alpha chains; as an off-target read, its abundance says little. This chain's CDR3 is CASRRDRVNTEAFF. Here the CDR3 DNA reads TGTGCCAGCAGAAGGGACAGGGTGAACACTGAAGCTTTCTTT. The genes are TRBV27 and TRBJ1-1; TRBD1 matches at 9 bases. This CDR3 is built from 14 residues. Germline V lookup: CDR1 MNHEY, CDR2 SMNVEV (reference sequence). Trimming took 6 bases from V and 0 from J; bases not matched to a gene: 2.

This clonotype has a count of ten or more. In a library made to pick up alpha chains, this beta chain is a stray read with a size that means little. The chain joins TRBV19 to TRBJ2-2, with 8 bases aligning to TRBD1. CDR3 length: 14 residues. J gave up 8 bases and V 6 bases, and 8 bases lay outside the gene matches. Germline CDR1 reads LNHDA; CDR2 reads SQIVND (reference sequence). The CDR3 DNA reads TGTGCCAGTAGCCTGCAGGGGGCAGCAGGGGAGCTGTTTTTT. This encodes CASSLQGAAGELFF.

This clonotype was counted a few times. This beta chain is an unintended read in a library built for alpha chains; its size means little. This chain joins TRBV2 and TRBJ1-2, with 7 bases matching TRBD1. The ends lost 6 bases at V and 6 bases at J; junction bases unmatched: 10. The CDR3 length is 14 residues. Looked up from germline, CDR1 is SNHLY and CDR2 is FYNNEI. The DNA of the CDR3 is TGTGCCAGCAGGGCAACAGGGGTCGGAGATGGCTACACCTTC. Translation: CASRATGVGDGYTF.

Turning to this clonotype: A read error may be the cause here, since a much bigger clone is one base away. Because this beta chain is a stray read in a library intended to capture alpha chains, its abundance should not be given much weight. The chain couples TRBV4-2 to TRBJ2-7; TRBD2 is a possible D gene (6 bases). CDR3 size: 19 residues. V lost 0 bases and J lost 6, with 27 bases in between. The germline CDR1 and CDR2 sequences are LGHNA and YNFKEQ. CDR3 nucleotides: TGTGCCAGCAGCCAAGAGTTCGTGGCGGGGCTAAGGTACCTTGGCGAGCAGTACTTC. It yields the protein CASSQEFVAGLRYLGEQYF.

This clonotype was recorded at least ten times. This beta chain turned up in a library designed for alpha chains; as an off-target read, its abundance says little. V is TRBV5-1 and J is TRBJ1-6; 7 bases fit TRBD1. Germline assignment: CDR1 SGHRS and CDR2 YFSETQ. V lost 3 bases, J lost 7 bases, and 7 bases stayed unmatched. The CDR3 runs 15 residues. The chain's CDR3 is CASSSGTGENSPLHF. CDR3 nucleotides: TGCGCCAGCAGCTCCGGCACAGGGGAGAATTCACCCCTCCACTTT. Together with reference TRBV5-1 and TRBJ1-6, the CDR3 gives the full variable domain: KAGVTQTPRYLIKTRGQQVTLSCSPISGHRSVSWYQQTPGQGLQFLFEYFSETQRNKGNFPGRFSGRQFSNSRSEMNVSTLELGDSALYLCASSSGTGENSPLHFGNGTRLTVT.

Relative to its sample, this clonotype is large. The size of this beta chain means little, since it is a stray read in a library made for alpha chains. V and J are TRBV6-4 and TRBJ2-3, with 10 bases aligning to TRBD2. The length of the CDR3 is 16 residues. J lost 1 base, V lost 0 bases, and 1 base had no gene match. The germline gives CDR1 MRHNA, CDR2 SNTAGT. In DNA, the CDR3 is TGTGCCAGCAGTGACTCAACTAGCGGGGGCACAGATACGCAGTATTTT. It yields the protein CASSDSTSGGTDTQYF.

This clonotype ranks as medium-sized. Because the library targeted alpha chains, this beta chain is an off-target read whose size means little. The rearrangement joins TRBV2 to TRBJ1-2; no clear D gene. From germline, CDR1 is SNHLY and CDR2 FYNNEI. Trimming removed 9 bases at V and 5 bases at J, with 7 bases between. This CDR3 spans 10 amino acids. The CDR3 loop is CARRRYGYTF. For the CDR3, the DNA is TGTGCCAGACGACGTTATGGCTACACCTTC.

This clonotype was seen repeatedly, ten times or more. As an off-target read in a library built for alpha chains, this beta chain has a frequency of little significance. This CDR3 is CASSVTSGGASETQYF. In DNA, the CDR3 is TGTGCCAGCAGCGTGACTAGCGGGGGGGCCTCGGAGACCCAGTACTTC. The J gene is TRBJ2-5, the V gene TRBV9, with 14 bases fitting TRBD2. This CDR3 contains 16 residues. V trimming: 2 bases; J trimming: 5 bases; junction bases outside the gene matches: 5. Germline V gene lookup returns CDR1 SGDLS and CDR2 YYNGEE.

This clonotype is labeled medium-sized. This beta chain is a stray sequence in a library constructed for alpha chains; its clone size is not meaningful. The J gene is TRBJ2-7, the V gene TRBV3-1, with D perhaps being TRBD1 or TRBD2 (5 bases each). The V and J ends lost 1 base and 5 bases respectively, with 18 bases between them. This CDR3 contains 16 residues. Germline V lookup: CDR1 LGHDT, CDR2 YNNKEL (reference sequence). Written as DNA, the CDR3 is TGTGCCAGCAGCCAAGGCTTAGGGGCGCGAGGGAACGAGCAGTACTTC. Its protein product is CASSQGLGARGNEQYF.

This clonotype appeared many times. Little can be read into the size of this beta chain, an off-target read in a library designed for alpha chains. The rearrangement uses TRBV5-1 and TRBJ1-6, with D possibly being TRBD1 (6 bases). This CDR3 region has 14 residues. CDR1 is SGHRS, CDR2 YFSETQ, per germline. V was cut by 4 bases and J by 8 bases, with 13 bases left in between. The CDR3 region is CASSTDSRDSPLHF. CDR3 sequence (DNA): TGCGCCAGCAGCACGGACAGTCGGGATTCACCCCTCCACTTT. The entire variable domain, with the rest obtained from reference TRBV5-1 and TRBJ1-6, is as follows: KAGVTQTPRYLIKTRGQQVTLSCSPISGHRSVSWYQQTPGQGLQFLFEYFSETQRNKGNFPGRFSGRQFSNSRSEMNVSTLELGDSALYLCASSTDSRDSPLHFGNGTRLTVT.

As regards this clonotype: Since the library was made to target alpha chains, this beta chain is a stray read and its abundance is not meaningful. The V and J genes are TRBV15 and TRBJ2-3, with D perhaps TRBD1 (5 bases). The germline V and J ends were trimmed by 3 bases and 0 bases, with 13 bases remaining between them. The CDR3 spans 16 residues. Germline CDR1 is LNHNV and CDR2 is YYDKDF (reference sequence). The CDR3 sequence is CATSSGQVISTDTQYF. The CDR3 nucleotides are TGTGCCACCAGCAGCGGACAAGTTATTAGCACAGATACGCAGTATTTT.

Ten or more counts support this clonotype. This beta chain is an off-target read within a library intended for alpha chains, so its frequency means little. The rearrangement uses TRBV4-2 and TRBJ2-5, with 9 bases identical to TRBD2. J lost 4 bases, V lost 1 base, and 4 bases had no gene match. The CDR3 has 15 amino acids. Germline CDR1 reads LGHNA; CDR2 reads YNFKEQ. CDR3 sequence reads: CASSQGAGGPETQYF. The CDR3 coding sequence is TGTGCCAGCAGCCAAGGGGCGGGGGGGCCAGAGACCCAGTACTTC.

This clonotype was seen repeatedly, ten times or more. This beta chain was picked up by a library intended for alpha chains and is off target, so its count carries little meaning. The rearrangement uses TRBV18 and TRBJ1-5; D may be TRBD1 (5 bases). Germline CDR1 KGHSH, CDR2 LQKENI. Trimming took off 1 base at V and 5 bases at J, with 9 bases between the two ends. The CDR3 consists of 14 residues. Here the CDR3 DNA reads TGTGCCAGCTCACCACAGGGGATGGATCAGCCCCAGCATTTT. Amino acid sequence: CASSPQGMDQPQHF.

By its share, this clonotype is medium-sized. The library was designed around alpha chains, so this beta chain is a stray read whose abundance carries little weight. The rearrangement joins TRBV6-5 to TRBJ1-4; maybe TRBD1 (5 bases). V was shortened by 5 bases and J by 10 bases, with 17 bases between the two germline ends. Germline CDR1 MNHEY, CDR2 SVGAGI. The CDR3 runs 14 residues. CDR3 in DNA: TGTGCCAGCAGTACCACAGGCACAGCTGGAAAACTGTTTTTT. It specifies CASSTTGTAGKLFF.

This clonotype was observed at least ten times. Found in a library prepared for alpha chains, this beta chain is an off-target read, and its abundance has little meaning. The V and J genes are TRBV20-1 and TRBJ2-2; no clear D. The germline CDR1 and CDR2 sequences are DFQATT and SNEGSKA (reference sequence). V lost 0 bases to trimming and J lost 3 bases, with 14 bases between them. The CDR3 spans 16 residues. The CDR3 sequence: CSARDLRRRDTGELFF. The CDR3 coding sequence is TGCAGTGCTAGAGATTTAAGGCGAAGAGACACCGGGGAGCTGTTTTTT.

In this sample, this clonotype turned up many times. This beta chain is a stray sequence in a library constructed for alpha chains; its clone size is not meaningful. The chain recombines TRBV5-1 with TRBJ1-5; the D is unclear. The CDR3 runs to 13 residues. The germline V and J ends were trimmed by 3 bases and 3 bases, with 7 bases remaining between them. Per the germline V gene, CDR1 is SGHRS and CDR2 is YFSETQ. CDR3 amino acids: CASSSGLNQPQHF. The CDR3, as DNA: TGCGCCAGCAGCTCCGGACTCAATCAGCCCCAGCATTTT.

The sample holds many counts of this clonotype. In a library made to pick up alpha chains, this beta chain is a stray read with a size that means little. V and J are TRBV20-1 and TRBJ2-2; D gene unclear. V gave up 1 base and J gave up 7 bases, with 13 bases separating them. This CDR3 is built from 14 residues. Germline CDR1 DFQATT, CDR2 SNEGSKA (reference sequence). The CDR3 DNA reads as TGCAGTGCTAGAGTAACCCGAGAGATCGGGGAGCTGTTTTTT. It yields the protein CSARVTREIGELFF.

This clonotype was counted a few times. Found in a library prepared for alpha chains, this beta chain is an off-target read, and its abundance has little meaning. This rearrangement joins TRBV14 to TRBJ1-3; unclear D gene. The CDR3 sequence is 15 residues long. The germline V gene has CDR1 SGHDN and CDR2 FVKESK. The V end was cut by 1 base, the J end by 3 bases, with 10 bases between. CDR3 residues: CASSQVRGGGNTIYF. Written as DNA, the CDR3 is TGTGCCAGCAGCCAAGTCCGGGGAGGTGGAAACACCATATATTTT.

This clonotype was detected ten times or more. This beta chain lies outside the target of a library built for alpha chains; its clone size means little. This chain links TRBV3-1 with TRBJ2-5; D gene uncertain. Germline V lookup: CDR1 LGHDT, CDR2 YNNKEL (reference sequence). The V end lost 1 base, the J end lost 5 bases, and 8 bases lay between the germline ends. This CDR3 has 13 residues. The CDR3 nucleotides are TGTGCCAGCAGCCAAGGACCCCCCGAGACCCAGTACTTC. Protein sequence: CASSQGPPETQYF.

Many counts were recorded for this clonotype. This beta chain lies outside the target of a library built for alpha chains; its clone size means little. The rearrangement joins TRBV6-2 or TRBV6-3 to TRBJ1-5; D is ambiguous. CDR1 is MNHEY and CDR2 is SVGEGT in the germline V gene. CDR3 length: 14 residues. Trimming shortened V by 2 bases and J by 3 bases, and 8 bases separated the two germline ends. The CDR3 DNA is TGTGCCAGCAGTTACGATCTTACCAATCAGCCCCAGCATTTT. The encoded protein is CASSYDLTNQPQHF.

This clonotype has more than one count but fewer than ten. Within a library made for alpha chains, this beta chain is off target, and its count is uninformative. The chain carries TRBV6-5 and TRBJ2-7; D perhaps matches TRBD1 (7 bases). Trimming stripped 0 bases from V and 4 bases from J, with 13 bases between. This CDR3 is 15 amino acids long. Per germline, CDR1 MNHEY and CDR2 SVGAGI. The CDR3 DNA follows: TGTGCCAGCAGTTACTCGGGGCAGGGGGGATACGAGCAGTACTTC. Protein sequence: CASSYSGQGGYEQYF.

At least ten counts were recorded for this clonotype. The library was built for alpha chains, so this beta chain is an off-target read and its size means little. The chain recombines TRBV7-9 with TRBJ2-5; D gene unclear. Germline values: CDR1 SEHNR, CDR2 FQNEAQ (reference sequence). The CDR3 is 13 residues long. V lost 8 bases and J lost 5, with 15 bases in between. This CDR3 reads CASGFVISETQYF. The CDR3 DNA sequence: TGTGCCAGCGGTTTTGTAATATCGGAGACCCAGTACTTC.

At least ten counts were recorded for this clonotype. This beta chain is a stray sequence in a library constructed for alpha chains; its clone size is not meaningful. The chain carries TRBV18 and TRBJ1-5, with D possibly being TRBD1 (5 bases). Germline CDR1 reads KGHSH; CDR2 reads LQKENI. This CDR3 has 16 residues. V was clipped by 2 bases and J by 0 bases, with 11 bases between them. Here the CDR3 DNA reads TGTGCCAGCTCACCAGGGGCCCTCTATAGCAATCAGCCCCAGCATTTT. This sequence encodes CASSPGALYSNQPQHF.

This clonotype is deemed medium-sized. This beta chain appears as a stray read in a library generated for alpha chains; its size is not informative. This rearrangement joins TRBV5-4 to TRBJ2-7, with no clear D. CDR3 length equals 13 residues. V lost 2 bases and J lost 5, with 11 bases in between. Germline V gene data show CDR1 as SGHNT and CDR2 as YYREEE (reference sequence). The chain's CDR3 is CASSFGWDNEQYF. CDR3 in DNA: TGTGCCAGCAGCTTTGGTTGGGATAACGAGCAGTACTTC. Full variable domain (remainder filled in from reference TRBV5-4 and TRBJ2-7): ETGVTQSPTHLIKTRGQQVTLRCSSQSGHNTVSWYQQALGQGPQFIFQYYREEENGRGNFPPRFSGLQFPNYSSELNVNALELDDSALYLCASSFGWDNEQYFGPGTRLTVT.

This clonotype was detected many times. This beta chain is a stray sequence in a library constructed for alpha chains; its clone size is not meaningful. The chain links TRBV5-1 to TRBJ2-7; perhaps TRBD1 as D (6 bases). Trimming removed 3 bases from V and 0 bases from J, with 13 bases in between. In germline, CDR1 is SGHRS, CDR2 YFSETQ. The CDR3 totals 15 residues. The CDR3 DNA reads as TGCGCCAGCAGCTCAAAAGGGGGAAGCTCCTACGAGCAGTACTTC. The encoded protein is CASSSKGGSSYEQYF.